The rows below give T cell receptor beta chains drawn from one sample of a study of blood T cell repertoires in COVID-19. Only in-frame clones appear in the TCRdb table, and some are missing; sequencing was by immunoSEQ multiplex PCR. Counted here are 100,000 to 150,000 clones, roughly 75% occurring once; the ten biggest clones make up 16%. The sample consisted of peripheral blood. Source of these receptors: a man aged 55 to 70 with active or convalescent COVID-19. Both conserved end residues are part of each CDR3. D genes are given only for firm matches. The size of a clone is reported for some rows only, either as once, few or many, or as a class for expanded clones.

length	J	D	size	V	DNA	CDR3
13	TRBJ1-2	-	-	TRBV7-9	TGTGCCAGCAGCAAGACAGGCCCCAATGGCTACACCTTC	CASSKTGPNGYTF
17	TRBJ1-1	-	-	TRBV5-6	TGTGCCAGCAGCTTGGGGGGCAGGGCGATTCCGAACACTGAAGCTTTCTTT	CASSLGGRAIPNTEAFF
18	TRBJ2-3	TRBD2	-	TRBV7-3	TGTGCCAGCAGCTTACACCCCGGGCGGGAGGCCGCCACAGATACGCAGTATTTT	CASSLHPGREAATDTQYF
15	TRBJ1-5	-	few	TRBV5-4	TGTGCCAGCAGCTTGCACGGACATACCAATCAGCCCCAGCATTTT	CASSLHGHTNQPQHF
12	TRBJ1-4	-	-	TRBV4-1	TGCGCCAGCAGCCAAGATCCGGAAAAACTGTTTTTT	CASSQDPEKLFF
14	TRBJ2-2	TRBD1	-	TRBV10-3	TGTGCCCACGGACAGGGGAAGGACACCGGGGAGCTGTTTTTT	CAHGQGKDTGELFF
12	TRBJ2-7	-	-	TRBV28	TGTGCCAGCACCAAGGGGGGGTACGAGCAGTACTTC	CASTKGGYEQYF
14	TRBJ2-5	-	-	TRBV5-4	TGTGCCAGCAGCTTAGAGGGGGTCGTAGAGACCCAGTACTTC	CASSLEGVVETQYF
13	TRBJ1-5	-	few	TRBV18	TGTGCCAGCTCACGGGGCTCTGATCAGCCCCAGCATTTT	CASSRGSDQPQHF
16	TRBJ1-5	TRBD1	-	TRBV27	TGTGCCAGCAGCCCAGCCCGGACAGGGGGCCGTCAGCCCCAGCATTTT	CASSPARTGGRQPQHF
14	TRBJ2-3	TRBD1	-	TRBV5-8	TGTGCCAGCAGCTTGTGGGACAGGGGAGATACGCAGTATTTT	CASSLWDRGDTQYF
15	TRBJ1-1	-	-	TRBV7-9	TGTGCCAGCAGCTTAGGCCAGGGGATGAACACTGAAGCTTTCTTT	CASSLGQGMNTEAFF
14	TRBJ2-7	TRBD1	-	TRBV2	TGTGCCAGCATCTTCGACAGGGGAGGAGGCGAGCAGTACTTC	CASIFDRGGGEQYF
17	TRBJ2-1	TRBD2	-	TRBV24-1	TGTGCCACCAGTGACCCAACCCTAGCGGCCCGATACAATGAGCAGTTCTTC	CATSDPTLAARYNEQFF
13	TRBJ1-6	-	-	TRBV9	TGTGCCAGCAGCGTAGGGGGCGAAAGGCCCCTCCACTTT	CASSVGGERPLHF
16	TRBJ2-1	TRBD1	many	TRBV11-3	TGTGCCAGCAGCTTAGAAGGGGGCAGCGGACGGAATGAGCAGTTCTTC	CASSLEGGSGRNEQFF
14	TRBJ2-1	TRBD2	-	TRBV7-2	TGTGCCAGCAGACCTCATAGCGGGTTCAATGAGCAGTTCTTC	CASRPHSGFNEQFF
13	TRBJ2-3	TRBD1	-	TRBV2	TGTGCCAGCAGCGGGACAGAGTCAGATACGCAGTATTTT	CASSGTESDTQYF
16	TRBJ2-1	TRBD2	-	TRBV24-1	TGTGCCACCAGTGATTTGGGCGGGGGCTCCTACAATGAGCAGTTCTTC	CATSDLGGGSYNEQFF
14	TRBJ2-1	-	few	TRBV2	TGTGCCTCTGCGGGGACAGCCGTCTACAATGAGCAGTTCTTC	CASAGTAVYNEQFF
14	TRBJ2-5	-	-	TRBV4-3	TGCGCCAGCAGCCAAGATGGGGCCGGGCAGACCCAGTACTTC	CASSQDGAGQTQYF
17	TRBJ1-4	TRBD1	-	TRBV18	TGTGCCAGCTCGACCACCGACCAGGGGGTAACTAATGAAAAACTGTTTTTT	CASSTTDQGVTNEKLFF
20	TRBJ2-1	TRBD2	-	TRBV2	TGTGCCAGCGGAGGGGCGAAGATGGCTAGCGGAGGGAGCTCCTACAATGAGCAGTTCTTC	CASGGAKMASGGSSYNEQFF
15	TRBJ2-5	-	-	TRBV6-5	TGTGCCAGCAGTTGGCCTACGGGCAGGGGGGCGACCCAGTACTTC	CASSWPTGRGATQYF
16	TRBJ2-3	TRBD2	-	TRBV10-3	TGTGCCATCAGTGAGACTAGCGGGAGTGGAAGAGATACGCAGTATTTT	CAISETSGSGRDTQYF
15	TRBJ1-5	-	-	TRBV9	TGTGCCAGCAATTTGGGAGGGACAAGCAATCAGCCCCAGCATTTT	CASNLGGTSNQPQHF
14	TRBJ1-1	-	-	TRBV7-2	TGTGCCAGCAGCCTAGGACAGACGAACACTGAAGCTTTCTTT	CASSLGQTNTEAFF
14	TRBJ2-1	TRBD2	few	TRBV25-1	TGTGCCAGCAGAGAATCTGGCGGGAGGGTTGAGCAGTTCTTC	CASRESGGRVEQFF
15	TRBJ2-5	TRBD1	few	TRBV18	TGTGCCAGCTCAGGACAGGGGACGTTCGGGGAGACCCAGTACTTC	CASSGQGTFGETQYF
13	TRBJ2-3	-	-	TRBV24-1	TGTGCCACCAGTGTTAGTGGAGGACATACGCAGTATTTT	CATSVSGGHTQYF
16	TRBJ2-2	TRBD2	-	TRBV4-1	TGCGCCAGCAGCCTCGCTAGCGGGAGGCCGGGAGGGGAGCTGTTTTTT	CASSLASGRPGGELFF
11	TRBJ2-7	-	-	TRBV28	TGTGACTCAGGGTACTCCTACGAGCAGTACTTC	CDSGYSYEQYF
15	TRBJ2-7	TRBD2	-	TRBV5-6	TGTGCCAGCAGCTTTCCCGCTAGCGGGATTGGTGAGCAGTACTTC	CASSFPASGIGEQYF
16	TRBJ2-4	-	-	TRBV18	TGTGCCAGCTCATCCTACTTGACGGAGGGCAAAAACATTCAGTACTTC	CASSSYLTEGKNIQYF
15	TRBJ2-6	-	few	TRBV19	TGTGCCAGTAGCCCGCAGGGGTTCGGGGCCAACGTCCTGACTTTC	CASSPQGFGANVLTF
15	TRBJ1-2	TRBD1	-	TRBV27	TGTGCCAGCAGTTTCGGACAGGGGGGAGGGTATGGCTACACCTTC	CASSFGQGGGYGYTF
14	TRBJ2-7	TRBD2	-	TRBV6-5	TGTGCCAGCCTCGCGGCTAGCGGGAGGTACGAGCAGTACTTC	CASLAASGRYEQYF
11	TRBJ2-7	-	-	TRBV7-2	TGTGCCAGCAGCTTGTACTACGAGCAGTACTTC	CASSLYYEQYF
12	TRBJ1-2	-	-	TRBV28	TGTGCCAGCAGTTTACGTCAGAAAGGCTACACCTTC	CASSLRQKGYTF
15	TRBJ2-3	TRBD2	-	TRBV5-6	TGTGCCAGCAGCTACGGCGTGGCGGGAGGGTATACGCAGTATTTT	CASSYGVAGGYTQYF
15	TRBJ1-5	-	-	TRBV6-5	TGTGCCAGCAGTCCACGGGGGGTTAGCAATCAGCCCCAGCATTTT	CASSPRGVSNQPQHF
14	TRBJ1-1	-	-	TRBV5-6	TGTGCCAGCAGCTTGGGGCCTACAGAGAATGAAGCTTTCTTT	CASSLGPTENEAFF
15	TRBJ2-1	TRBD2	-	TRBV7-3	TGTGCCAGCAGCGCCGGACTAGCGATGAGCAATGAGCAGTTCTTC	CASSAGLAMSNEQFF
18	TRBJ2-1	TRBD2	-	TRBV4-3	TGCGCCAGCAGCCAAGGACCTAGCGGGATTGTGGCCTACAATGAGCAGTTCTTC	CASSQGPSGIVAYNEQFF
15	TRBJ2-3	TRBD2	once	TRBV5-4	TGTGCCAGCAGCCTCGGACTAGCGGACACAGATACGCAGTATTTT	CASSLGLADTDTQYF
15	TRBJ2-6	-	-	TRBV18	TGTGCCAGCTCACCGGCCTCCTCTGGGGCCAACGTCCTGACTTTC	CASSPASSGANVLTF
13	TRBJ2-7	-	few	TRBV28	TGTGCCAGCAGTTTGGTTTTGACAGGGGAGGGGCAATTC	CASSLVLTGEGQF
13	TRBJ2-1	TRBD1	-	TRBV7-9	TGTGCCAGCAGCTTAGCGTCAGGGGGTGAGCAGTTCTTC	CASSLASGGEQFF
17	TRBJ2-1	TRBD2	-	TRBV4-2	TGTGCCAGCAGCCTCGTGGTCGGGACTAGCGGTTACAATGAGCAGTTCTTC	CASSLVVGTSGYNEQFF
14	TRBJ2-7	-	few	TRBV4-2	TGTGCCAGCAGCCAACGAGACAAAGCCTACGAGCAGTACTTC	CASSQRDKAYEQYF
14	TRBJ2-2	-	-	TRBV2	TGTGCCAGCAGTGAGATGAGACTAGCCGGGGAGCTGTTTTTT	CASSEMRLAGELFF
16	TRBJ1-1	TRBD1	-	TRBV5-6	TGTGCCAGCAGCCCTGGGACAGGGAGAGAGAACACTGAAGCTTTCTTT	CASSPGTGRENTEAFF
15	TRBJ2-7	-	-	TRBV25-1	TGTGCCAGCAGTGAGTCCGGGTATAGCTCCTACGAGCAGTACTTC	CASSESGYSSYEQYF